The sequence of this TCR beta chain was determined in a study of cytomegalovirus exposure and HLA in healthy donors. This CDR3 has 15 residues. Germline lookup yields CDR1 LNHDA and CDR2 SQIVND (reference sequence). V was clipped by 3 bases and J by 0 bases, with 11 bases between them. To note about this clone: The antigen is unknown.

The PCR made use of 60 Vbeta and 13 Jbeta primers. Libraries were prepared by immunoSEQ multiplex PCR; TCRdb keeps only in-frame clonotypes and omits some of them. The sample lists fewer than 100,000 clones, 60% to 80% occurring once. The study, taken as a whole, reports: Later analysis placed DRB1 highest and HLA-C lowest in TCR association rates, which differed by HLA locus. Earlier analysis yielded a pattern in which most TCR beta V segments were productive about 90% or about 30% of the time.

V and J are TRBV19 and TRBJ1-1; D perhaps matches TRBD1 (5 bases). This TCR was recovered from a female donor in good health and CMV-seronegative. The sequencing sample was made of PBMCs. In nucleotides, the CDR3 is TGTGCCAGTAGTATTCGGAGGGACTTGAACACTGAAGCTTTCTTT. Protein product: CASSIRRDLNTEAFF.